This TCR beta chain was identified during a study of vaccination and CD4 T cells after COVID-19. The overall study: Six males and four females, two of them Hispanic, were enrolled as convalescents. From HCoV-229E, HCoV-OC43, HCoV-NL63 and SARS-CoV-2, overlapping spike peptides were used to stimulate the cells.

Germline V gene lookup returns CDR1 SGHTA and CDR2 FQGTGA. The CDR3 has 14 amino acids. V shed 5 bases and J shed 6 bases, with 15 bases lying between them. Of note for this clonotype: Its antigen is currently unknown.

The study sequenced cultured CD4+ T cell DNA using the Oncomine TCR Beta short-read assay. TCRdb re-derived calls from the PCR reads in MiXCR, one entry per CDR3 protein. The table records approximately 15,000 distinct CDR3 sequences, around 60% of them present only once. Treatment of the sample: approximately nine-day PBMC culture with coronavirus spike peptide pools or control peptides (ViraFEST assay). Using peptide pools, antigen-specific T cells were expanded in ViraFEST before TCRs were sequenced. Half the growth medium was swapped for new IL-2 medium on days 3 and 7. This TCR was recovered from a human donor who had recovered from COVID-19. This sequence joins TRBV7-3 and TRBJ2-3, with TRBD2 as a possible D gene (6 bases). Sequenced material: CD4+ T cells from blood, cultured in vitro. The CDR3 region is CASSPPGVEDTQYF. DNA for the CDR3: TGTGCCAGCAGCCCCCCGGGAGTGGAGGATACGCAGTATTTT.